Shown below are 30 T cell receptor beta chains from a single sample sequenced in a study of CD8 T cells in ankylosing spondylitis. These receptors have no identified antigens. General study points: Seven or eight highly homologous variants made up a TCR beta motif, and this motif appeared characteristic of ankylosing spondylitis blood.

TCRdb re-analysed the 5' RACE reads in MiXCR, keeping a single row per CDR3 protein. The sample contains 450,000 to 550,000 distinct CDR3 sequences, approximately 5.3% of which appear only once. Specimen: blood, either unsorted or a sorted T cell fraction (not recorded which). Receptor source: a male donor with ankylosing spondylitis.

This clonotype was observed many times. This chain uses TRBV4-3 with TRBJ2-7; tentatively, D is TRBD2 (6 bases). The germline V gene encodes CDR1 LGHNA and CDR2 YSLEER. The CDR3 has 17 amino acids. V lost 0 bases and J lost 4, with 19 bases in between. In DNA, the CDR3 is TGCGCCAGCAGCCAAGATGGGTCAGGGACTTCTGTGTACGAGCAGTACTTC. It codes for CASSQDGSGTSVYEQYF.

This clonotype has at least ten counts. The chain recombines TRBV11-1 with TRBJ1-1, with D unresolved. V dropped 7 bases and J dropped 5 bases, with 14 bases sitting between them. The CDR3 covers 13 residues. Per germline, CDR1 SGHAT and CDR2 FQDESV (reference sequence). The CDR3 DNA is TGTGCCAGCACCCTTAATACGGAAACTGAAGCTTTCTTT. Translated: CASTLNTETEAFF. Together with reference TRBV11-1 and TRBJ1-1, the CDR3 gives the full variable domain: EAEVAQSPRYKITEKSQAVAFWCDPISGHATLYWYRQILGQGPELLVQFQDESVVDDSQLPKDRFSAERLKGVDSTLKIQPAELGDSAMYLCASTLNTETEAFFGQGTRLTVV.

V is TRBV2 and J is TRBJ2-1; possibly TRBD2 for D (6 bases). Germline assignment: CDR1 SNHLY and CDR2 FYNNEI. V shed 8 bases and J shed 4 bases, with 12 bases lying between them. CDR3 size: 13 residues. Written as DNA, the CDR3 is TGTGCCAGCGGGGCTCGGGGGTACAATGAGCAGTTCTTC. Translating it yields CASGARGYNEQFF.

The gene calls are TRBV3-1 and TRBJ1-1; D ambiguous. V shed 4 bases and J shed 4 bases, with 7 bases lying between them. The CDR3 has 12 residues. The germline V gene encodes CDR1 LGHDT and CDR2 YNNKEL (reference sequence). CDR3 region: CASSLQATEAFF. CDR3 DNA: TGTGCCAGCAGCCTTCAAGCCACTGAAGCTTTCTTT.

This clonotype was seen at least ten times. The rearrangement joins TRBV6-5 to TRBJ1-4; D uncertain. V lost 0 bases, J lost 4 bases, and 12 bases lay in between. This CDR3 contains 16 residues. Germline CDR1 and CDR2: MNHEY and SVGAGI. CDR3 in DNA: TGTGCCAGCAGTTACTCGAGCGAGTGGGTTAATGAAAAACTGTTTTTT. Its translation is CASSYSSEWVNEKLFF.

This clonotype occurred many times. The CDR3 nucleotides read TGTGCCAGCAGCTTATCCCCGACTAGCGGCCTTGGGGATGAGCAGTTCTTC. It specifies CASSLSPTSGLGDEQFF. The chain couples TRBV11-2 to TRBJ2-1; TRBD2 aligns across 9 bases. CDR3 size: 17 residues. The V gene's germline CDR1 is SGHAT and CDR2 FQNNGV. Losses at the gene ends were 2 bases for V and 8 bases for J; bases not matched to a gene: 13.

This clonotype was seen repeatedly, ten times or more. The V gene is TRBV11-2, the J gene TRBJ2-7, with 9 positions matching TRBD2. CDR1 is SGHAT, CDR2 FQNNGV, per germline. This CDR3 has 18 amino acids. V trimming: 3 bases; J trimming: 4 bases; junction bases outside the gene matches: 16. The CDR3, as DNA: TGTGCCAGCAGCTTGGGATGGGGTGGCGGGAGGGCCCAATACGAGCAGTACTTC. Amino acid sequence: CASSLGWGGGRAQYEQYF.

The gene calls are TRBV5-1 and TRBJ1-2, with D possibly TRBD1 on 5 matching bases. Germline V lookup: CDR1 SGHRS, CDR2 YFSETQ. The germline V and J ends were trimmed by 4 bases and 2 bases, with 15 bases remaining between them. The CDR3 has 15 amino acids. In nucleotides, the CDR3 is TGCGCCAGCAGCCCCGTTGGGGGGTTGAACTATGGCTACACCTTC. Its protein product is CASSPVGGLNYGYTF.

This clonotype was picked up many times. The V call is TRBV6-5, the J call TRBJ2-7; perhaps D is TRBD1 or TRBD2 (5 bases each). V was clipped by 1 base and J by 3 bases, with 13 bases between them. This CDR3 contains 15 residues. Germline V gene lookup returns CDR1 MNHEY and CDR2 SVGAGI. CDR3 residues: CASSYFEGSSYEQYF. The CDR3 region has the DNA TGTGCCAGCAGTTACTTTGAGGGGTCAAGCTACGAGCAGTACTTC.

This clonotype has more than one count but fewer than ten. The V gene is TRBV2, the J gene TRBJ2-5; 7 bases fit TRBD1. CDR3 size: 14 residues. The trim removed 7 bases at V and 4 bases at J, leaving 9 bases unmatched. CDR1 and CDR2 from the germline V gene are SNHLY and FYNNEI. The CDR3 DNA follows: TGTGCCAGCAACGTACAGGGGAATGGAGAGACCCAGTACTTC. Amino acids: CASNVQGNGETQYF. Supplemented by reference TRBV2 and TRBJ2-5, the full variable domain reads EPEVTQTPSHQVTQMGQEVILRCVPISNHLYFYWYRQILGQKVEFLVSFYNNEISEKSEIFDDQFSVERPDGSNFTLKIRSTKLEDSAMYFCASNVQGNGETQYFGPGTRLLVL.

This clonotype was seen many times. This sequence joins TRBV20-1 and TRBJ1-1, with D tentatively TRBD1 (6 bases). This CDR3 comprises 12 residues. CDR1 DFQATT and CDR2 SNEGSKA come from the germline V gene (reference sequence). This CDR3 reads CIFRGGATEAFF. The CDR3 region has the DNA TGCATCTTCAGGGGAGGGGCCACTGAAGCTTTCTTT.

This clonotype was found a few times. The rearrangement uses TRBV4-2 and TRBJ2-3, with 7 bases identical to TRBD2. CDR1 and CDR2 (germline): LGHNA, YNFKEQ. This CDR3 has 18 amino acids. V lost 0 bases, J lost 2 bases, and 11 bases stayed unmatched. The CDR3 loop is CASSQDGIGGGYTDTQYF. In DNA, the CDR3 is TGTGCCAGCAGCCAAGATGGGATTGGGGGGGGATACACAGATACGCAGTATTTT.

This clonotype was recorded many times. V gene TRBV28 combines with J gene TRBJ2-5; 9 bases map to TRBD1. This CDR3 spans 13 amino acids. After removal of 3 bases from V and 7 bases from J, the junction contained 3 bases not matched to a gene. Germline V gives CDR1 MDHEN, CDR2 SYDVKM. The CDR3 DNA reads as TGTGCCAGCAGTTTTACAGGGGGCTGGACCCAGTACTTC. It codes for CASSFTGGWTQYF.

This clonotype was recorded many times. CDR3 amino acids: CSARAGTGGYEQYF. In DNA form, the CDR3 reads TGCAGTGCTAGGGCCGGGACAGGGGGCTACGAGCAGTACTTC. J is TRBJ2-7 and V is TRBV20-1; 11 nucleotides agree with TRBD1. The CDR3 consists of 14 residues. V dropped 3 bases and J dropped 3; count of bases not matched to a gene: 4. CDR1 and CDR2 (germline): DFQATT, SNEGSKA (reference sequence).

This clonotype has ten or more counts. The rearrangement joins TRBV4-3 to TRBJ2-6; D unclear. Trimming left V 4 bases short and J 1 base short, with 14 bases between. Germline CDR1 and CDR2: LGHNA and YSLEER. This CDR3 region has 17 residues. The CDR3 region is CASSLSTSFSGANVLTF. The CDR3 DNA reads TGCGCCAGCAGCCTATCGACAAGTTTTTCTGGGGCCAACGTCCTGACTTTC.

There are many counts of this clonotype. CDR3 DNA: TGTGCCAGCAGTTTACGGGGGGTTAGTTCTATCACTGAAGCTTTCTTT. Amino acid sequence: CASSLRGVSSITEAFF. V gene TRBV28 combines with J gene TRBJ1-1, with D possibly being TRBD1 (5 bases). The germline gives CDR1 MDHEN, CDR2 SYDVKM. V was trimmed by 2 bases and J by 4 bases, leaving 17 bases between them. CDR3 length: 16 residues.

The genes are TRBV6-1 and TRBJ1-1; D gene unclear. The CDR3 is 14 amino acids. V lost 6 bases and J 1 base, leaving 12 bases between the germline ends. Germline values: CDR1 MNHNS, CDR2 SASEGT. CDR3 loop: CASSPLWTNTEAFF. Written as DNA, the CDR3 is TGTGCCAGCAGCCCACTCTGGACGAACACTGAAGCTTTCTTT.

This clonotype was detected many times. This chain uses TRBV28 with TRBJ2-5; perhaps TRBD2 as D (5 bases). The germline CDR1 and CDR2 sequences are MDHEN and SYDVKM. The V and J ends lost 6 bases and 4 bases respectively, with 12 bases between them. CDR3 length: 13 amino acids. The CDR3 region is CASSQGLRETQYF. The CDR3 DNA follows: TGTGCCAGCAGCCAAGGACTGAGAGAGACCCAGTACTTC.

The chain employs TRBV2 and TRBJ2-7; 11 nucleotides agree with TRBD1. Germline V gene sequence: CDR1 SNHLY, CDR2 FYNNEI. The CDR3 length is 15 residues. V was pared by 5 bases and J by 3 bases, with 6 bases of the junction left unmatched. CDR3 protein: CASSFPGQGDYEQYF. CDR3 nucleotide sequence: TGTGCCAGCAGTTTTCCGGGACAGGGGGACTACGAGCAGTACTTC.

This chain links TRBV20-1 with TRBJ2-7, with 9 bases matching TRBD1. CDR3 length: 14 amino acids. The germline gives CDR1 DFQATT, CDR2 SNEGSKA (reference sequence). Trimming cost V 3 bases and J 6 bases; bases outside gene matches: 9. The CDR3 is CSASTGGSLIEQYF. CDR3 DNA: TGCAGTGCTAGTACAGGGGGCTCTCTTATCGAGCAGTACTTC.

This clonotype was recorded many times. The chain is built from TRBV4-3 and TRBJ2-7; D might be TRBD2 (6 bases). This CDR3 contains 15 residues. Germline-derived CDR1 and CDR2 are LGHNA and YSLEER. Trimming left V 0 bases short and J 0 bases short, with 9 bases between. The CDR3 bases are TGCGCCAGCAGCCAAGATTGGGACTCCTCCTACGAGCAGTACTTC. Its translation: CASSQDWDSSYEQYF.

This clonotype was seen repeatedly, ten times or more. The V and J genes are TRBV11-1 and TRBJ2-3; either TRBD1 or TRBD2 may supply D (5 bases each). The V end lost 5 bases, the J end lost 14 bases, and 23 bases lay between the germline ends. Per the germline V gene, CDR1 is SGHAT and CDR2 is FQDESV (reference sequence). The CDR3 has 14 amino acids. DNA for the CDR3: TGTGCCAGCAGCCCCACCGGACGGGGACGACTCCTGTATTTT. Amino acids: CASSPTGRGRLLYF.

This chain joins TRBV28 and TRBJ2-5; no clear D gene. There are 15 residues in the CDR3. V was clipped by 2 bases and J by 1 base, with 11 bases between them. From germline, CDR1 is MDHEN and CDR2 SYDVKM. The CDR3 reads CASSLRPDPQETQYF. Here the CDR3 DNA reads TGTGCCAGCAGTTTAAGGCCAGACCCCCAAGAGACCCAGTACTTC.

At least ten counts were recorded for this clonotype. The rearrangement joins TRBV7-2 to TRBJ1-1; weak D call: TRBD1 (5 bases). V lost 5 bases to trimming and J lost 2 bases, with 18 bases between them. The CDR3 totals 16 residues. Germline V CDR1 and CDR2: SGHTA, FQGNSA. The CDR3 nucleotides read TGTGCCAGCAGCCCGGGGCAGGACCTCGGAAACACTGAAGCTTTCTTT. Protein sequence: CASSPGQDLGNTEAFF.

This clonotype was recorded many times. The rearrangement uses TRBV5-1 and TRBJ2-2; 10 bases agree with TRBD2. Germline V gene sequence: CDR1 SGHRS, CDR2 YFSETQ. The J segment lost 4 bases and the V segment lost 0 bases, leaving 6 bases of the junction unmatched. The CDR3 contains 17 residues. The DNA for the CDR3 is TGCGCCAGCAGCTTGGCCCGGACTAGCGGACCCACCGGGGAGCTGTTTTTT. Translation gives CASSLARTSGPTGELFF. Full variable domain (missing parts from reference TRBV5-1 and TRBJ2-2): KAGVTQTPRYLIKTRGQQVTLSCSPISGHRSVSWYQQTPGQGLQFLFEYFSETQRNKGNFPGRFSGRQFSNSRSEMNVSTLELGDSALYLCASSLARTSGPTGELFFGEGSRLTVL.

This clonotype has ten or more counts. This chain links TRBV4-3 with TRBJ2-7; 9 bases line up with TRBD1. The trim removed 1 base at V and 5 bases at J, leaving 6 bases unmatched. Germline CDR1 LGHNA, CDR2 YSLEER. The CDR3 is made up of 15 amino acids. The CDR3 reads CASSQVSGTGNEQYF. CDR3 DNA: TGCGCCAGCAGCCAAGTCTCCGGGACAGGGAACGAGCAGTACTTC.

This clonotype was picked up many times. The J gene is TRBJ2-5, the V gene TRBV25-1; D uncertain. Trimming stripped 7 bases from V and 3 bases from J, with 3 bases between. This CDR3 is 10 amino acids long. Germline V gene lookup returns CDR1 MGHDK and CDR2 SYGVNS. CDR3 sequence reads: CASKKETQYF. The CDR3 region has the DNA TGTGCCAGCAAGAAAGAGACCCAGTACTTC.

This clonotype was observed many times. The chain employs TRBV7-9 and TRBJ2-7; D unclear. Germline V CDR1 and CDR2: SEHNR, FQNEAQ (reference sequence). The CDR3 runs 13 residues. Trimming cost V 0 bases and J 5 bases, with 8 bases left between them. The CDR3 sequence: CASSLAPPDEQYF. CDR3 coding DNA: TGTGCCAGCAGCTTAGCTCCCCCCGACGAGCAGTACTTC.

This clonotype showed up many times. J is TRBJ1-5 and V is TRBV12-3 or TRBV12-4, with TRBD1 matching 7 bases. The CDR3 has 13 amino acids. With V trimmed by 6 bases and J by 7 bases, 6 bases remained unmatched. The DNA for the CDR3 is TGTGCCAGCAGCCAGGGGGGAAGGCAGCCCCAGCATTTT. Residues: CASSQGGRQPQHF.

This clonotype was seen ten or more times. The chain carries TRBV20-1 and TRBJ1-2, with 8 bases fitting TRBD1. The germline V gene has CDR1 DFQATT and CDR2 SNEGSKA (reference sequence). The CDR3 runs to 14 residues. J gave up 5 bases and V 3 bases, and 8 bases lay outside the gene matches. CDR3 sequence: CSASPRGPKYGYTF. CDR3 DNA sequence: TGCAGTGCTAGCCCCAGGGGGCCCAAATATGGCTACACCTTC.